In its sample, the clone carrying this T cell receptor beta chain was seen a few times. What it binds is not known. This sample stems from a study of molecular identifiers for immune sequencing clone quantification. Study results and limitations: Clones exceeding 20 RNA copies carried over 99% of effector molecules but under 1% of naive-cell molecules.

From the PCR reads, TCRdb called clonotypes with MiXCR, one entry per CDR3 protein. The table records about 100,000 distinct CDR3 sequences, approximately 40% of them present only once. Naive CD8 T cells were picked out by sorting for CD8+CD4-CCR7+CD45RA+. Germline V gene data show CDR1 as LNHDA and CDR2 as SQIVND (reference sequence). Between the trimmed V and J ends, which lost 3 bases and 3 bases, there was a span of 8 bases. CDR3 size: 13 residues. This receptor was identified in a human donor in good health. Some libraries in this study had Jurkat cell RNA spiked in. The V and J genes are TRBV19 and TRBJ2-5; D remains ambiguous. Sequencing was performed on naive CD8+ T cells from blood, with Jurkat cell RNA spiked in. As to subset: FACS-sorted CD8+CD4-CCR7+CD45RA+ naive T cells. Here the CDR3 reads CASSIWGKETQYF. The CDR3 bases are TGTGCCAGTAGTATTTGGGGAAAAGAGACCCAGTACTTC.